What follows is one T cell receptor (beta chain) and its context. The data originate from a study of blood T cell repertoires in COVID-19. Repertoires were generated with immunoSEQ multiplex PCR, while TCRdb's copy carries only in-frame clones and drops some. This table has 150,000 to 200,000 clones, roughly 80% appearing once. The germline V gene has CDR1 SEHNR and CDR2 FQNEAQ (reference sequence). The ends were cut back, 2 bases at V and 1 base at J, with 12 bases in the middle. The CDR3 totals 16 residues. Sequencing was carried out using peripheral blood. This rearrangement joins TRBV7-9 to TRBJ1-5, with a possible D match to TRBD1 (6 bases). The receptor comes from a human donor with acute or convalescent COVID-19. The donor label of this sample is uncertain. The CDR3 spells CASSLQGPTSNQPQHF. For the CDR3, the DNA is TGTGCCAGCAGCTTACAGGGGCCCACCAGCAATCAGCCCCAGCATTTT.